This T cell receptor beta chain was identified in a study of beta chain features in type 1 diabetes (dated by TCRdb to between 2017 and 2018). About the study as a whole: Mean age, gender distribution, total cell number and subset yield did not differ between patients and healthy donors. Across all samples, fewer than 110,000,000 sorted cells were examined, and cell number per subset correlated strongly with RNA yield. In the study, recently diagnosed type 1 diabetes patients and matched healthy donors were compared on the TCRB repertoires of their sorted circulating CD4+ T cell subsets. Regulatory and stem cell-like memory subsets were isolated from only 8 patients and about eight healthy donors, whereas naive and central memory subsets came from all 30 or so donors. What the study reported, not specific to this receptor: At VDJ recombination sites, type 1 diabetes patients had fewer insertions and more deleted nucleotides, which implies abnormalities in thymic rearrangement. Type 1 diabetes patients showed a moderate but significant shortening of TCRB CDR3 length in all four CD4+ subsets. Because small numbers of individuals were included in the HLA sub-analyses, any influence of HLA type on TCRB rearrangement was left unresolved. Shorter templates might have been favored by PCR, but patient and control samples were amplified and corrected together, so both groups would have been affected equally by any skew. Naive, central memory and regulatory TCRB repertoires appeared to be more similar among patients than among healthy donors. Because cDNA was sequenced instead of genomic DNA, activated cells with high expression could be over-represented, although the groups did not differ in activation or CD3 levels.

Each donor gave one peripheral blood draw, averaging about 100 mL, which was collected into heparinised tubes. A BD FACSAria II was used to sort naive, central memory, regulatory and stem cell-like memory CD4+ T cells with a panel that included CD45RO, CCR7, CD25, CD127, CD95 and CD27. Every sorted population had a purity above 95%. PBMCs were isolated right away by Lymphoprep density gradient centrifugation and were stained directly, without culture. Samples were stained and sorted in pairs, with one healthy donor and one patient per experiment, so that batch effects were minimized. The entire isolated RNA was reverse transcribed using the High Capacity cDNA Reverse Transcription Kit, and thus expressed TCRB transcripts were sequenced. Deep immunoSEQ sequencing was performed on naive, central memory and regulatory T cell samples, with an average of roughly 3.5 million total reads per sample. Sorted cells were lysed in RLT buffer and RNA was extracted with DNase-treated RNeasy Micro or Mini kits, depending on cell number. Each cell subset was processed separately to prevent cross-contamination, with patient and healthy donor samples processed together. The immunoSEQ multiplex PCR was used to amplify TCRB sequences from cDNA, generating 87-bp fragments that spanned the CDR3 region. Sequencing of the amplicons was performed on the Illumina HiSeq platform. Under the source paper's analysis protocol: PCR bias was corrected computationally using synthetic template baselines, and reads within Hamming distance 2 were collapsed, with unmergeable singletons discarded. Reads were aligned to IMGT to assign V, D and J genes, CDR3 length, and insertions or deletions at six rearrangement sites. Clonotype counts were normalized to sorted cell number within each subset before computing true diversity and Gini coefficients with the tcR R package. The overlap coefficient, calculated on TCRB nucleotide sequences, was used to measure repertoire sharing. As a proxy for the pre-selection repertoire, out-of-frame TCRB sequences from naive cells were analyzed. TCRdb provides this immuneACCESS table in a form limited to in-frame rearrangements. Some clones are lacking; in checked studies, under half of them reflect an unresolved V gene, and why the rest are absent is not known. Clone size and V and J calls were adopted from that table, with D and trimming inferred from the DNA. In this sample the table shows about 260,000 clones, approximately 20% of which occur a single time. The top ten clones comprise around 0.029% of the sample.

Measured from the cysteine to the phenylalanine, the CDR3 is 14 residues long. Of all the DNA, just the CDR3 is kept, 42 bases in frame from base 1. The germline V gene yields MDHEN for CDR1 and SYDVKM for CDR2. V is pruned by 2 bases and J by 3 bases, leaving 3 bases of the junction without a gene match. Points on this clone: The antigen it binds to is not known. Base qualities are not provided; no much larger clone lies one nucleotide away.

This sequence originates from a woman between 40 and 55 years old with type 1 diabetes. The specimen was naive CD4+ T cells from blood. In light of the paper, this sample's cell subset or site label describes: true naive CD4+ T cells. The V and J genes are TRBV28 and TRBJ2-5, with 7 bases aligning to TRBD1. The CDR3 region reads CASSLGGQEETQYF. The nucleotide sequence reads TGTGCCAGCAGTTTAGGAGGACAGGAAGAGACCCAGTACTTC.